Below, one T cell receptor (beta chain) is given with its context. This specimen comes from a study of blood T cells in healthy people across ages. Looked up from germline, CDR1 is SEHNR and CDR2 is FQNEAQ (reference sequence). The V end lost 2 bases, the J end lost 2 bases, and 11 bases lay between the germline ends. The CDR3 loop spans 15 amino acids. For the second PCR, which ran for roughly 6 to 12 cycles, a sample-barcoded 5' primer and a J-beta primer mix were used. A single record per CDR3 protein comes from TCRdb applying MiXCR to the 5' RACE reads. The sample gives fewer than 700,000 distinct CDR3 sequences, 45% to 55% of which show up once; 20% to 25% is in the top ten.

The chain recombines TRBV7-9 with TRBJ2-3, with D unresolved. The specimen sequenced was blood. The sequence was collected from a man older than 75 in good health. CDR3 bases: TGTGCCAGCAGCTTAAAGTGGGCACTCACAGATACGCAGTATTTT. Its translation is CASSLKWALTDTQYF.